This TCR beta chain was profiled in a study of identical twins. Study outcomes and limitations: Among out-of-frame alpha sequences shared by twins, low generation probability occurred in excess.

A word on this clonotype: Its antigen is not identified. Its ends do not fully match the called genes, so a read error is possible.

The length of the CDR3 is 13 residues. Looked up from germline, CDR1 is MGHRA and CDR2 is YSYEKL. TCRdb fed the 5' RACE reads into MiXCR, producing one record per CDR3 protein. Of 500,000 to 550,000 distinct CDR3 sequences listed, about a fifth are singletons. The sample was also linked to a second study, of yellow fever vaccine responses in identical twins.

V usage is TRBV4-1 and J usage is TRBJ2-1, with TRBD2 matching over 7 bases. The sequenced material came from CD4+ T cells sorted from blood. This TCR came from a woman between 18 and 29 years old in good health. Here the CDR3 reads CANSHLLANEQFF. CDR3 coding DNA: TGCGCCAACAGCCATTTACTAGCGAATGAGCAGTTCTTC.